Presented here are 3 T cell receptor beta chains from one specimen sequenced in a study of cytomegalovirus exposure and HLA in healthy donors. PCR used 60 Vbeta primers and 13 Jbeta primers. The table came from immunoSEQ multiplex PCR; TCRdb's copy has only in-frame clones and leaves some out. The data hold roughly 120,000 clones, with around three quarters observed a single time. The sample taken for sequencing was PBMCs. Every receptor here comes from a woman in her sixties in good health and CMV-seropositive.

On this clone: Other DNA sequences in the sample encode the same CDR3. The V and J genes are TRBV2 and TRBJ2-1, with D maybe TRBD2 (6 bases). The CDR3 sequence is 14 residues long. Germline CDR1 is SNHLY and CDR2 is FYNNEI. V was clipped by 9 bases and J by 6 bases, with 18 bases between them. DNA for the CDR3: TGTGCCAGGGCGAGGGTAGCGGCTGGCAATGAGCAGTTCTTC. Encoded protein: CARARVAAGNEQFF.

The chain employs TRBV7-9 and TRBJ1-2; 9 nucleotides match TRBD1. V shed 5 bases, J shed 7 bases, and the junction held 5 bases outside the gene matches. Per germline, CDR1 SEHNR and CDR2 FQNEAQ (reference sequence). This CDR3 region has 13 residues. CDR3 loop: CASSQTGGSGYTF. As DNA, the CDR3 is TGTGCCAGCAGCCAAACAGGGGGCTCTGGCTACACCTTC.

This rearrangement joins TRBV4-2 to TRBJ2-5; 9 bases agree with TRBD2. With V trimmed by 0 bases and J by 4 bases, 12 bases remained unmatched. The CDR3 is made up of 18 amino acids. Germline assignment: CDR1 LGHNA and CDR2 YNFKEQ. The CDR3 region is CASSQDMSGSGGGETQYF. For the CDR3, the DNA is TGTGCCAGCAGCCAAGATATGTCGGGTAGCGGGGGAGGAGAGACCCAGTACTTC.